This is a list of T cell receptor beta chains from one sample in a study of blood T cell repertoires in COVID-19. Profiling relied on immunoSEQ multiplex PCR, and the TCRdb table lists in-frame clones only, not all of them. The table lists about 90,000 clones, about 85% of them singletons. Material for sequencing was peripheral blood. These receptors were taken from a man aged 80 or over with active or convalescent COVID-19. CDR3s include the opening cysteine and the closing phenylalanine or tryptophan. The D gene is left open where the match is weak. Some rows mark clone size as missing; the rest say once, few, many or name a class of expanded clone.

abundance: few
j_gene: TRBJ2-3
d_gene: -
v_gene: TRBV7-2
CDR3aa: CASSLVTRGGDTQYF
CDR3nt: TGTGCCAGCAGCTTAGTCACGAGGGGGGGAGATACGCAGTATTTT

abundance: -
j_gene: TRBJ2-7
d_gene: TRBD1
v_gene: TRBV3-1/TRBV3-2
CDR3aa: CASSQGTGAYEQYF
CDR3nt: TGTGCCAGCAGCCAGGGGACAGGGGCCTACGAGCAGTACTTC

abundance: -
j_gene: TRBJ1-1
d_gene: TRBD1
v_gene: TRBV7-6
CDR3aa: CASSLAKTGEYTEAFF
CDR3nt: TGTGCCAGCAGCTTAGCGAAGACAGGGGAGTACACTGAAGCTTTCTTT

abundance: few
j_gene: TRBJ1-6
d_gene: TRBD1
v_gene: TRBV19
CDR3aa: CASSMDRVNSPLHF
CDR3nt: TGTGCCAGTAGTATGGACAGGGTGAATTCACCCCTCCACTTT

abundance: -
j_gene: TRBJ1-1
d_gene: TRBD1
v_gene: TRBV11-3
CDR3aa: CASSSGRTGGRRTEAFF
CDR3nt: TGTGCCAGCAGCTCGGGACGGACAGGGGGCCGACGGACTGAAGCTTTCTTT

abundance: -
j_gene: TRBJ1-1
d_gene: -
v_gene: TRBV7-8
CDR3aa: CASSSSQPEVSTEAFF
CDR3nt: TGTGCCAGCAGCTCCTCACAACCTGAGGTGAGCACTGAAGCTTTCTTT

abundance: -
j_gene: TRBJ2-5
d_gene: TRBD2
v_gene: TRBV5-1
CDR3aa: CASTPLAGVRETQYF
CDR3nt: TGCGCCAGCACCCCACTAGCGGGGGTTCGGGAGACCCAGTACTTC

abundance: -
j_gene: TRBJ1-4
d_gene: TRBD1
v_gene: TRBV15
CDR3aa: CATSRAGGPNEKLFF
CDR3nt: TGTGCCACCAGCAGGGCAGGGGGTCCTAATGAAAAACTGTTTTTT

abundance: few
j_gene: TRBJ1-2
d_gene: -
v_gene: TRBV18
CDR3aa: CASSPQDSRHGYTF
CDR3nt: TGTGCCAGCTCACCTCAGGACAGTCGTCATGGCTACACCTTC

abundance: -
j_gene: TRBJ2-1
d_gene: -
v_gene: TRBV4-3
CDR3aa: CASSQAQAEAYNEQFF
CDR3nt: TGCGCCAGCAGCCAAGCTCAAGCGGAGGCCTACAATGAGCAGTTCTTC

abundance: -
j_gene: TRBJ2-3
d_gene: -
v_gene: TRBV7-9
CDR3aa: CASSGRGDF
CDR3nt: TGTGCCAGCAGCGGCAGGGGGGATTTT

abundance: -
j_gene: TRBJ1-2
d_gene: TRBD1
v_gene: TRBV19
CDR3aa: CASSARRQGFNYGYTF
CDR3nt: TGTGCCAGTAGCGCCCGGAGACAGGGGTTCAACTATGGCTACACCTTC

abundance: -
j_gene: TRBJ1-1
d_gene: TRBD1
v_gene: TRBV7-9
CDR3aa: CASSLDRDTEAFF
CDR3nt: TGTGCCAGCAGCCTTGACAGGGACACTGAAGCTTTCTTT

abundance: -
j_gene: TRBJ1-5
d_gene: -
v_gene: TRBV28
CDR3aa: CASSSPRGYDSNQPQHF
CDR3nt: TGTGCCAGCAGTTCCCCCCGAGGGTATGATAGCAATCAGCCCCAGCATTTT

abundance: -
j_gene: TRBJ2-6
d_gene: -
v_gene: TRBV6-2/TRBV6-3
CDR3aa: CASSRRQVEANVLTF
CDR3nt: TGTGCCAGCAGCCGCCGACAGGTGGAGGCCAACGTCCTGACTTTC

abundance: -
j_gene: TRBJ2-7
d_gene: TRBD1
v_gene: TRBV7-6
CDR3aa: CASSLVGTGGHEQYF
CDR3nt: TGTGCCAGCAGCTTAGTTGGGACAGGGGGCCACGAGCAGTACTTC

abundance: -
j_gene: TRBJ2-3
d_gene: TRBD2
v_gene: TRBV7-8
CDR3aa: CASSSTAGLAGTDTQYF
CDR3nt: TGTGCCAGCAGCTCCACCGCGGGACTAGCGGGCACAGATACGCAGTATTTT

abundance: -
j_gene: TRBJ2-1
d_gene: TRBD2
v_gene: TRBV15
CDR3aa: CATLFKSGGVPPLNEQFF
CDR3nt: TGTGCCACCCTTTTTAAAAGCGGGGGGGTACCTCCTCTAAATGAGCAGTTCTTC

abundance: few
j_gene: TRBJ1-6
d_gene: -
v_gene: TRBV15
CDR3aa: CATSRGHPQYNSPLHF
CDR3nt: TGTGCCACCAGCAGAGGGCATCCCCAGTATAATTCACCCCTCCACTTT

abundance: -
j_gene: TRBJ1-2
d_gene: -
v_gene: TRBV7-8
CDR3aa: CASSLDSLGGGYGYTF
CDR3nt: TGTGCCAGCAGCTTAGACTCCCTCGGAGGAGGCTATGGCTACACCTTC

abundance: -
j_gene: TRBJ1-1
d_gene: -
v_gene: TRBV18
CDR3aa: CASSPTGTEAFF
CDR3nt: TGTGCCAGCTCACCGACGGGCACTGAAGCTTTCTTT

abundance: -
j_gene: TRBJ2-3
d_gene: TRBD2
v_gene: TRBV7-9
CDR3aa: CASSSSGDTDTQYF
CDR3nt: TGTGCCAGCAGCTCTAGCGGGGACACAGATACGCAGTATTTT

abundance: -
j_gene: TRBJ1-1
d_gene: TRBD1
v_gene: TRBV18
CDR3aa: CASSASGQGSGTEAFF
CDR3nt: TGTGCCAGCTCTGCCTCGGGACAGGGGTCGGGCACTGAAGCTTTCTTT

abundance: -
j_gene: TRBJ2-1
d_gene: TRBD1
v_gene: TRBV7-2
CDR3aa: CASSTRQGSSYNEQFF
CDR3nt: TGTGCCAGCAGCACCCGACAGGGGAGCTCCTACAATGAGCAGTTCTTC

abundance: -
j_gene: TRBJ2-7
d_gene: -
v_gene: TRBV5-1
CDR3aa: CASSTSQGIYEQYF
CDR3nt: TGCGCCAGCAGCACGAGCCAGGGGATCTACGAGCAGTACTTC

abundance: -
j_gene: TRBJ2-7
d_gene: -
v_gene: TRBV7-6
CDR3aa: CASSLVARGAYEQYF
CDR3nt: TGTGCCAGCAGCTTAGTCGCCAGGGGCGCCTACGAGCAGTACTTC

abundance: -
j_gene: TRBJ2-5
d_gene: -
v_gene: TRBV11-1
CDR3aa: CASSRTGETQYF
CDR3nt: TGTGCCAGCAGCAGGACGGGGGAGACCCAGTACTTC

abundance: -
j_gene: TRBJ2-4
d_gene: -
v_gene: TRBV7-6
CDR3aa: CAIRENIQYF
CDR3nt: TGTGCCATTCGGGAAAACATTCAGTACTTC